The next 5 T cell receptor beta chains were all read from a single sample in a study of liver allograft versus peripheral blood T cells. Across the whole study: Comparing T cell receptor repertoires in transplanted livers with those in recipients' peripheral blood was part of the design.

MiXCR was run by TCRdb on the reads, yielding one entry per CDR3 protein. Among some 7,200 distinct CDR3 sequences, 15% to 20% were seen once, and the ten largest hold roughly 3%. The receptors here all came from a human patient who had a liver transplant. A share of the T cells may be of graft donor origin.

In its sample, this clonotype ranks as medium-sized. This chain connects TRBV18 to TRBJ2-1; D may be TRBD1 (7 bases). The CDR3 consists of 18 residues. Germline loops: CDR1 KGHSH, CDR2 LQKENI. The germline V and J ends were trimmed by 5 bases and 0 bases, with 20 bases remaining between them. Written as DNA, the CDR3 is TGTGCCAGCTCATGGAGGGACAGAATGGAGGTCTCCTACAATGAGCAGTTCTTC. Amino acid sequence: CASSWRDRMEVSYNEQFF.

This clonotype is labeled medium-sized. This rearrangement joins TRBV6-5 to TRBJ1-2; a weak D match, TRBD1 (6 bases). The CDR3 spans 12 residues. The germline V and J ends were trimmed by 6 bases and 2 bases, with 7 bases remaining between them. Germline loops: CDR1 MNHEY, CDR2 SVGAGI. The CDR3 spells CASRQGNYGYTF. CDR3 in DNA: TGTGCCAGCAGACAGGGAAACTATGGCTACACCTTC.

In its sample, this clonotype was seen a few times. This chain joins TRBV11-1 and TRBJ2-7; D gene ambiguous. The CDR3 runs 13 residues. The germline V gene has CDR1 SGHAT and CDR2 FQDESV (reference sequence). V was trimmed by 2 bases and J by 8 bases, leaving 13 bases between them. The CDR3 loop reads CASSLPGKPQQYF. CDR3 coding DNA: TGTGCCAGCAGCTTACCGGGTAAGCCTCAGCAGTACTTC.

This clonotype is deemed medium-sized (0.01 to 0.1%). The chain has TRBV6-5 and TRBJ1-6; perhaps TRBD1 as D (5 bases). This CDR3 comprises 15 residues. Deletions cut 7 bases from V and 6 bases from J, with 16 bases between. Germline loops: CDR1 MNHEY, CDR2 SVGAGI. The CDR3: CASNPTGRGNSPLHF. The DNA of the CDR3 is TGTGCCAGCAATCCAACTGGGAGGGGTAATTCACCCCTCCACTTT.

By sample fraction, this clonotype is medium-sized. The rearrangement joins TRBV19 to TRBJ2-7; D unresolved. Germline CDR1 and CDR2: LNHDA and SQIVND (reference sequence). V lost 5 bases, J lost 5 bases, and 16 bases lay in between. CDR3 length: 14 amino acids. The CDR3 loop reads CASSPLRRAHEQYF. Written as DNA, the CDR3 is TGTGCCAGTAGTCCCCTTCGGCGAGCTCACGAGCAGTACTTC.